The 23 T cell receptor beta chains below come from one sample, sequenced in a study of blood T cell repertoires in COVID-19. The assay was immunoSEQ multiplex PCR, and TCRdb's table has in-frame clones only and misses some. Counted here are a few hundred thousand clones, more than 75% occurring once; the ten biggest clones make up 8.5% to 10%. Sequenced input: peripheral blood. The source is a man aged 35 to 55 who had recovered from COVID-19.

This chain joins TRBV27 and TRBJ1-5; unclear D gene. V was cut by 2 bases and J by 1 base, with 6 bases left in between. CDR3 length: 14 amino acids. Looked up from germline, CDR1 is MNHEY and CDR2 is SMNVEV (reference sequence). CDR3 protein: CASSLGPSNQPQHF. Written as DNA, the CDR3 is TGTGCCAGCAGTTTAGGGCCGAGCAATCAGCCCCAGCATTTT.

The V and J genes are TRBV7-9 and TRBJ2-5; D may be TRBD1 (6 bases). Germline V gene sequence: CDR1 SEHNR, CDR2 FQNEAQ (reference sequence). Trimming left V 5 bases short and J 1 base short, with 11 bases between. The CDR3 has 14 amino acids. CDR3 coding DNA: TGTGCCAGCAGCGCAGACAGGTCCCAAGAGACCCAGTACTTC. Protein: CASSADRSQETQYF. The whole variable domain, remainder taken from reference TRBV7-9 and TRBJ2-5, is DTGVSQNPRHKITKRGQNVTFRCDPISEHNRLYWYRQTLGQGPEFLTYFQNEAQLEKSRLLSDRFSAERPKGSFSTLEIQRTEQGDSAMYLCASSADRSQETQYFGPGTRLLVL.

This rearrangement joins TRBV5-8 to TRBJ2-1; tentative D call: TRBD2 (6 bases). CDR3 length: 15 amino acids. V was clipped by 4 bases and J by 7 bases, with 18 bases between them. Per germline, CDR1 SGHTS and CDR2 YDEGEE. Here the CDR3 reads CASSLRTGTHNEQFF. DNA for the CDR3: TGTGCCAGCAGCCTAAGAACCGGGACTCATAATGAGCAGTTCTTC.

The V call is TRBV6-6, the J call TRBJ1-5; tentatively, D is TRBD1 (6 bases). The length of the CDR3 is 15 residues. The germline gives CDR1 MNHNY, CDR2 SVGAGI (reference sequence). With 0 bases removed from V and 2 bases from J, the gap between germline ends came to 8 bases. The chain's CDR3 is CASSYSRTGNQPQHF. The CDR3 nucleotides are TGTGCCAGCAGTTACTCCCGGACAGGCAATCAGCCCCAGCATTTT.

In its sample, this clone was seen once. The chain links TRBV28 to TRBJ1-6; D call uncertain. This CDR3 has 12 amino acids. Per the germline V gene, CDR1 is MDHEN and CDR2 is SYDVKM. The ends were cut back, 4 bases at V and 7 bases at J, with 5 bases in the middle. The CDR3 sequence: CASSSLNSPLHF. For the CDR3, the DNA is TGTGCCAGCAGTTCCTTAAATTCACCCCTCCACTTT.

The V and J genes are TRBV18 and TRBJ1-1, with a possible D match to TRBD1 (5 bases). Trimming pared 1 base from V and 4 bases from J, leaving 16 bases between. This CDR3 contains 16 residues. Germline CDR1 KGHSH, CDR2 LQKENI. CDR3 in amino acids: CASSPLDMGGSTEAFF. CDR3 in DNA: TGTGCCAGCTCACCACTGGACATGGGCGGGAGCACTGAAGCTTTCTTT.

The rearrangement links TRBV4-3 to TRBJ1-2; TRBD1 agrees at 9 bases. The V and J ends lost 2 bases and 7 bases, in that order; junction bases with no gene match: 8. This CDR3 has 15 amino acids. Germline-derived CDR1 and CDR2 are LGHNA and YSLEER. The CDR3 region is CASSQTPGQGSGYTF. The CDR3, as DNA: TGCGCCAGCAGCCAAACTCCGGGACAGGGCTCTGGCTACACCTTC.

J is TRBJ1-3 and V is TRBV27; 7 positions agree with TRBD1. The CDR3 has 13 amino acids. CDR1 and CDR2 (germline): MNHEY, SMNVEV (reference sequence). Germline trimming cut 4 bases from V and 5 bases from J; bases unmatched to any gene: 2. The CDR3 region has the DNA TGTGCCAGCAGTTCAGGGGGGAGAAACACCATATATTTT. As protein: CASSSGGRNTIYF.

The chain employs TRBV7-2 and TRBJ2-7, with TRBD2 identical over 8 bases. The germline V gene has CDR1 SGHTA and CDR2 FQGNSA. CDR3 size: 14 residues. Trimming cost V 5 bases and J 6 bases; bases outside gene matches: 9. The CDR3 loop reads CASSTPGRAGEQYF. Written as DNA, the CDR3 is TGTGCCAGCAGCACCCCCGGGAGGGCGGGCGAGCAGTACTTC.

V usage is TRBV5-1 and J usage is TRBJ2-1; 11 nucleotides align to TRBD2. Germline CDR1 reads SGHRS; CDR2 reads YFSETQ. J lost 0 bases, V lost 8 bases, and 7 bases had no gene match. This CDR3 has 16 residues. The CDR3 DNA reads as TGCGCCAGGTCGGGACTAGCGGCCCGCTCCTACAATGAGCAGTTCTTC. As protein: CARSGLAARSYNEQFF. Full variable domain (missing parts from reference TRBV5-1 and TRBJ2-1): KAGVTQTPRYLIKTRGQQVTLSCSPISGHRSVSWYQQTPGQGLQFLFEYFSETQRNKGNFPGRFSGRQFSNSRSEMNVSTLELGDSALYLCARSGLAARSYNEQFFGPGTRLTVL.

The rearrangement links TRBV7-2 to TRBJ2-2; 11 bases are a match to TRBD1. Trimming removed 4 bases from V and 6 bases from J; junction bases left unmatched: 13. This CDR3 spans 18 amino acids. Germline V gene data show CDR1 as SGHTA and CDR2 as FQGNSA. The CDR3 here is CASSSPSGQGARSGELFF. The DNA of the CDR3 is TGTGCCAGCAGCTCCCCTTCTGGACAGGGGGCACGGTCCGGGGAGCTGTTTTTT.

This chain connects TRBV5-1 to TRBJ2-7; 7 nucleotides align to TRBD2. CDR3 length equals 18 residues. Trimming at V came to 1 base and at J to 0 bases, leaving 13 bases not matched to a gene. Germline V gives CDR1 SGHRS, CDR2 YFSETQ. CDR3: CASSLKGNSGRRSYEQYF. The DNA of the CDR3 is TGCGCCAGCAGCTTGAAAGGAAATAGCGGGCGCCGCTCCTACGAGCAGTACTTC.

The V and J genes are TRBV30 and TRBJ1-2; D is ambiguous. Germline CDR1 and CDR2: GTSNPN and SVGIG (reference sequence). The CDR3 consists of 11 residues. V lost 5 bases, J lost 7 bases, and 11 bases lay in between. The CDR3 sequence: CAWGPLGGYTF. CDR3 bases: TGTGCCTGGGGACCGCTCGGTGGCTACACCTTC.

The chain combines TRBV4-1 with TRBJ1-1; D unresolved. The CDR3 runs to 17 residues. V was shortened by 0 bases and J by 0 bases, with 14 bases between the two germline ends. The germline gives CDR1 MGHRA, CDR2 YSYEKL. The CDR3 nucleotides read TGCGCCAGCAGCCAAGAAAGTGAGAAAATCCTGAACACTGAAGCTTTCTTT. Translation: CASSQESEKILNTEAFF.

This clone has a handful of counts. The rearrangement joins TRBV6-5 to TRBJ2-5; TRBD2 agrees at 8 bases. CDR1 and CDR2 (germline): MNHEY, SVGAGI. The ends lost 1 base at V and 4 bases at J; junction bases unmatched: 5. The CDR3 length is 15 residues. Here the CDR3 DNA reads TGTGCCAGCAGTTACTTCCCGGGGGGGCGAGAGACCCAGTACTTC. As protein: CASSYFPGGRETQYF.

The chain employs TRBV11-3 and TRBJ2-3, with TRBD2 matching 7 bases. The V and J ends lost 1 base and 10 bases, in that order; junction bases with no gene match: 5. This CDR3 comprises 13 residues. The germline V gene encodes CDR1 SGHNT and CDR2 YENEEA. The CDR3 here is CASSLGRLAAQYF. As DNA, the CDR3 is TGTGCCAGCAGCTTAGGAAGACTAGCTGCGCAGTATTTT.

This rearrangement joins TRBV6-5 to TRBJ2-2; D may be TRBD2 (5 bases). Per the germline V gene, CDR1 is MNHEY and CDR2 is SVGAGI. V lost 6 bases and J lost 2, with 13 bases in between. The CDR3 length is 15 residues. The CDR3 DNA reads TGTGCCAGCAGAAAGGACGGAGGCAACACCGGGGAGCTGTTTTTT. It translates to CASRKDGGNTGELFF.

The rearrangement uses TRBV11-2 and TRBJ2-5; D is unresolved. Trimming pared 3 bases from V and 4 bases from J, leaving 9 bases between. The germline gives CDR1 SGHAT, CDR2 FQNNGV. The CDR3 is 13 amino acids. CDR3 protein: CASSFGHRETQYF. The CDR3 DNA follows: TGTGCCAGCAGCTTTGGGCACCGAGAGACCCAGTACTTC.

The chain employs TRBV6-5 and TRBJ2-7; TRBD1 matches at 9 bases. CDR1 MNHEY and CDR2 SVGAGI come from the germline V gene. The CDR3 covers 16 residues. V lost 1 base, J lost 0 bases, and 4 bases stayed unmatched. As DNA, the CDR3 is TGTGCCAGCAGTTACTTACAGGGGGCCAACTCCTACGAGCAGTACTTC. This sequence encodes CASSYLQGANSYEQYF.

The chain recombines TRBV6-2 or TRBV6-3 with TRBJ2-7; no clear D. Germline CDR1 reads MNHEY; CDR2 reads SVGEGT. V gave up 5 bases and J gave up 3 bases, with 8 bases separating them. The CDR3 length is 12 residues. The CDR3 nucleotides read TGTGCCAGCAGTACCGACATCTACGAGCAGTACTTC. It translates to CASSTDIYEQYF.

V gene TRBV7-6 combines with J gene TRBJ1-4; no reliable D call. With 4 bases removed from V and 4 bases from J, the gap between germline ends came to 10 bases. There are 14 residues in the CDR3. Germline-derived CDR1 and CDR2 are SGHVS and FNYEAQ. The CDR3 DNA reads TGTGCCAGCAGCTCTAATTATGGTAATGAAAAACTGTTTTTT. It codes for CASSSNYGNEKLFF.

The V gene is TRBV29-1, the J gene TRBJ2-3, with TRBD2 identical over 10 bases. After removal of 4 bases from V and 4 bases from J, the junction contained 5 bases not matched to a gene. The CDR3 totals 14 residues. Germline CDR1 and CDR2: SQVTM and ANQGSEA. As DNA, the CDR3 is TGCAGCGTTGTAAGGAGCGGGGGGGCAGATACGCAGTATTTT. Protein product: CSVVRSGGADTQYF.

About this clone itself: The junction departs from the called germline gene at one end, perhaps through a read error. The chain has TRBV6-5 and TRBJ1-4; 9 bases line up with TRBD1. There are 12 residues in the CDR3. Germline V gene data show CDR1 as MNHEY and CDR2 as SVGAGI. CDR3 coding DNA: TGTGCCAGCAGTAGGGACAGGGAAGCGAGGATTTTT. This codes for CASSRDREARIF.